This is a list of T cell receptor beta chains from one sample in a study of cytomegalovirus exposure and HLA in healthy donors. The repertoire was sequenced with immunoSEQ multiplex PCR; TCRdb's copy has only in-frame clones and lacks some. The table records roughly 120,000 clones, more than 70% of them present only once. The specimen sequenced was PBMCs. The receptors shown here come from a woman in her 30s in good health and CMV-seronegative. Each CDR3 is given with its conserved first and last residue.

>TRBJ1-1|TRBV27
CASHQLGRKNTEAFF
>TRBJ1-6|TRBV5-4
CASSWGRGYSNSPLHF
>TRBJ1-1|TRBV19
CASSNIGGDTEAFF
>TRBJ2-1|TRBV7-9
CASSTSGGASHYEQFF
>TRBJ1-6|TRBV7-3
CASSKEGAYNSPLHF
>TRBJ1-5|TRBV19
CASSIARQTINQPQHF
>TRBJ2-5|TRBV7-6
CASSLATRGRAGETQYF
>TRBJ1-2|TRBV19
CASSMRPTGNYGYTF
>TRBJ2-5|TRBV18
CASSPLRTEETQYF
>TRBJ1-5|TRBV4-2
CASSQDQEQHSNQPQHF
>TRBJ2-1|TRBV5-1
CASSLLGGSYNEQFF